This T cell receptor (beta chain) is from a study of T cell responses to AZD1222 COVID-19 vaccine. TCRdb keeps only in-frame clones here, not all; method: immunoSEQ multiplex PCR. The table has about 100,000 clones, about 86% seen once. Germline CDR1 is SEHNR and CDR2 is FQNEAQ (reference sequence). Trimming took 4 bases from V and 2 from J, leaving 6 bases between them. There are 13 residues in the CDR3. As for this clone: The antigen remains undetermined.

Study-level findings and limits: Spike-specific TCR depth and breadth grew after two AZD1222 doses.

This receptor was taken from an adult in good health. This chain links TRBV7-9 with TRBJ2-1; no firm D call. Sequenced material: peripheral blood, taken on day 0 of AZD1222 vaccination. The CDR3 region has the DNA TGTGCCAGCAGCTCCACGACCTACAATGAGCAGTTCTTC. Protein sequence: CASSSTTYNEQFF.